These 12 T cell receptor beta chains came from one sample sequenced in a study of blood T cell repertoires in COVID-19. Sequencing used immunoSEQ multiplex PCR; TCRdb keeps in-frame clones, though not all of them. Found here are approximately 360,000 clones, around 87% of them singletons; the top ten hold 1.5% to 2%. Sample: PBMCs or T cells enriched from blood (not recorded which). The origin of the receptors is a man aged 40-50 years in a cohort exposed to, infected with or recovered from COVID-19 (not recorded which).

This sequence joins TRBV27 and TRBJ2-2; 10 bases map to TRBD2. The CDR3 has 17 residues. Trimming cost V 5 bases and J 4 bases; bases outside gene matches: 10. The germline V gene has CDR1 MNHEY and CDR2 SMNVEV (reference sequence). CDR3 loop: CASSIRTSGGGTGELFF. CDR3 DNA: TGTGCCAGCAGTATCCGGACTAGCGGAGGTGGCACCGGGGAGCTGTTTTTT.

J is TRBJ1-4 and V is TRBV9; D remains ambiguous. Per germline, CDR1 SGDLS and CDR2 YYNGEE. The CDR3 runs to 14 residues. The V gene lost 2 bases and the J gene lost 6 bases, with 11 bases spanning the gap. CDR3: CASSVAGRDEKLFF. As DNA, the CDR3 is TGTGCCAGCAGCGTCGCCGGGAGGGATGAAAAACTGTTTTTT.

The chain uses TRBV18 and TRBJ2-7, with D possibly TRBD2 on 5 matching bases. V shed 3 bases and J shed 0 bases, with 9 bases lying between them. The length of the CDR3 is 14 residues. CDR1 is KGHSH, CDR2 LQKENI, per germline. Here the CDR3 reads CASSPLEDSYEQYF. The DNA of the CDR3 is TGTGCCAGCTCACCTTTGGAGGACTCCTACGAGCAGTACTTC.

V usage is TRBV7-2 and J usage is TRBJ1-2, with D unresolved. Germline CDR1 is SGHTA and CDR2 is FQGNSA. The CDR3 has 14 amino acids. The V end lost 2 bases, the J end lost 6 bases, and 13 bases lay between the germline ends. CDR3 sequence: CASSLPPGTHGYTF. CDR3 coding DNA: TGTGCCAGCAGCTTACCCCCGGGAACCCATGGCTACACCTTC.

The chain uses TRBV18 and TRBJ2-7; 12 bases align to TRBD2. The V segment lost 4 bases and the J segment 5 bases; nucleotides outside the gene matches: 6. Germline assignment: CDR1 KGHSH and CDR2 LQKENI. This CDR3 is built from 15 residues. The DNA for the CDR3 is TGTGCCAGCTCACTAGGACTAGCGGGACGGGACGAGCAGTACTTC. This sequence encodes CASSLGLAGRDEQYF. Full variable domain (rest looked up from reference TRBV18 and TRBJ2-7): NAGVMQNPRHLVRRRGQEARLRCSPMKGHSHVYWYRQLPEEGLKFMVYLQKENIIDESGMPKERFSAEFPKEGPSILRIQQVVRGDSAAYFCASSLGLAGRDEQYFGPGTRLTVT.

The J gene is TRBJ2-3, the V gene TRBV29-1; the match to TRBD1 covers 9 bases. Germline V gene data show CDR1 as SQVTM and CDR2 as ANQGSEA. The CDR3 loop spans 13 amino acids. The V segment lost 6 bases and the J segment 10 bases; nucleotides outside the gene matches: 11. The DNA for the CDR3 is TGCAGCGTGGAAACAGGGGGCCGGGTGTCGCAGTATTTT. Protein: CSVETGGRVSQYF.

CDR3 amino acids: CASSRNTGELFF. In nucleotides, the CDR3 is TGTGCCAGCAGCCGGAACACCGGGGAGCTGTTTTTT. This chain links TRBV5-4 with TRBJ2-2; D unclear. The ends were cut back, 4 bases at V and 1 base at J, with 2 bases in the middle. Germline CDR1 is SGHNT and CDR2 is YYREEE (reference sequence). The CDR3 loop spans 12 amino acids.

V is TRBV29-1 and J is TRBJ1-2; tentatively, D is TRBD1 (6 bases). V dropped 4 bases and J dropped 6 bases, with 9 bases sitting between them. The length of the CDR3 is 11 residues. Germline loops: CDR1 SQVTM, CDR2 ANQGSEA. CDR3 sequence (DNA): TGCAGCGTTGTTTCAGGGGATGGCTACACCTTC. Protein product: CSVVSGDGYTF.

This chain uses TRBV11-2 with TRBJ2-7, with 11 bases identical to TRBD2. Losses at the gene ends were 5 bases for V and 5 bases for J; bases not matched to a gene: 5. This CDR3 region has 14 residues. CDR1 SGHAT and CDR2 FQNNGV come from the germline V gene. For the CDR3, the DNA is TGTGCCAGCAGCACGACTAGCGGGATCAACGAGCAGTACTTC. Protein product: CASSTTSGINEQYF. The complete variable domain, with remaining parts taken from reference TRBV11-2 and TRBJ2-7, reads EAGVAQSPRYKIIEKRQSVAFWCNPISGHATLYWYQQILGQGPKLLIQFQNNGVVDDSQLPKDRFSAERLKGVDSTLKIQPAKLEDSAVYLCASSTTSGINEQYFGPGTRLTVT.

This chain connects TRBV10-2 to TRBJ2-2; the match to TRBD1 covers 7 bases. From germline, CDR1 is WSHSY and CDR2 SAAADI. V dropped 7 bases and J dropped 6; count of bases not matched to a gene: 2. This CDR3 is 12 amino acids long. The CDR3 here is CASTGQAGELFF. The CDR3 DNA is TGCGCCAGCACCGGACAGGCCGGGGAGCTGTTTTTT.

The chain recombines TRBV10-1 with TRBJ2-5; the D gene is possibly TRBD1 (6 bases). Germline V gene data show CDR1 as WNHNN and CDR2 as SYGVQD (reference sequence). There are 14 residues in the CDR3. The V end lost 5 bases, the J end lost 2 bases, and 12 bases lay between the germline ends. The CDR3 DNA sequence: TGCGCCAGCAGTAAATACAGGGATCAAGAGACCCAGTACTTC. This encodes CASSKYRDQETQYF.

A note on this clone: Sequence at one end of the junction differs from germline and may be a read error. The genes are TRBV5-1 and TRBJ2-5, with 7 bases identical to TRBD2. The CDR3 spans 17 residues. Germline assignment: CDR1 SGHRS and CDR2 YFSETQ. CDR3 sequence: CASTLGGISIGRETQYF. Written as DNA, the CDR3 is TGCGCCAGCACCTTGGGAGGGATCAGCATAGGCCGAGAGACCCAGTACTTC.